The rows below give T cell receptor beta chains drawn from one sample of a study of cytomegalovirus exposure and HLA in healthy donors. The table came from immunoSEQ multiplex PCR; TCRdb's copy has only in-frame clones and leaves some out. In the table there are tens of thousands of clones, more than 80% of which are singletons. Sequencing was done on a sample of PBMCs. These receptors all come from a woman younger than 45 in good health and CMV-seropositive. Both conserved end residues are trimmed from each CDR3. The D gene is left open where the match is weak.

>TRBJ2-7|12|NA|TRBV18
ASSPPVDTYEQY
>TRBJ2-1|11|TRBD2|TRBV30
AASGSSYNEQF
>TRBJ1-2|13|NA|TRBV15
ATSRVDRKTYGYT
>TRBJ1-6|10|NA|TRBV21-1
ASSSKWAPLH
>TRBJ1-4|11|NA|TRBV2
ASSVLFNEKLF
>TRBJ2-7|14|NA|TRBV18
ASSPPGGLTPHEQY
>TRBJ1-3|15|NA|TRBV11-2
ASSLVLAGLSGNTIY
>TRBJ2-3|13|TRBD2|TRBV5-1
ASSLSGTNTDTQY
>TRBJ1-1|14|NA|TRBV15
ATSRGPGRENTEAF
>TRBJ1-3|13|NA|TRBV7-6
ASSQVDRNGNTIY
>TRBJ2-7|13|TRBD1|TRBV25-1
ASSSPGRGSYEQY
>TRBJ1-2|13|TRBD1|TRBV2
ASPIPGTGNYGYT
>TRBJ1-1|16|TRBD1|TRBV19
ASSSRTGSPFMNTEAF
>TRBJ2-7|13|TRBD1|TRBV27
ASSLNRDRDYEQY
>TRBJ2-1|13|NA|TRBV7-8
ASSPGQRAYNEQF
>TRBJ2-7|13|NA|TRBV21-1
ASSPRRTAAHEQY
>TRBJ1-2|12|NA|TRBV5-1
ASSLEAGNYGYT
>TRBJ2-3|13|TRBD2|TRBV27
ASSFHGRSTDTQY
>TRBJ2-7|11|NA|TRBV9
ASSVGQSYEQY
>TRBJ2-1|13|NA|TRBV4-1
ASKGLRNSYNEQF
>TRBJ1-2|14|TRBD1|TRBV2
ASEDRGLINLGGYT
>TRBJ2-3|13|NA|TRBV7-7
ASSLDRFSTDTQY
>TRBJ2-3|15|TRBD2|TRBV7-9
ASSLRPSGGSTDTQY
>TRBJ1-1|12|NA|TRBV25-1
ASSDPLAGREAF
>TRBJ2-1|15|TRBD2|TRBV9
ASSARAGSGRYNEQF
>TRBJ2-1|15|TRBD1|TRBV4-1
ASSQDLTGRPYNEQF
>TRBJ2-7|13|TRBD2|TRBV19
ASKRFWRETSEQY
>TRBJ2-3|12|TRBD2|TRBV5-1
ATTGGGTTDTQY
>TRBJ2-7|11|NA|TRBV4-1
ASSHTRYYEQY
>TRBJ2-7|15|TRBD2|TRBV18
ASSPDREAGVPWEQY
>TRBJ1-5|11|NA|TRBV2
ASGGLSNQPQH
>TRBJ2-3|12|NA|TRBV18
ASSPRTVTDTQY
>TRBJ2-4|13|TRBD1|TRBV30
AWSVMTGVLADQY
>TRBJ2-1|13|TRBD2|TRBV9
ASSISGSPYNEQF
>TRBJ2-7|12|NA|TRBV15
ATSRSRTGYEQY
>TRBJ1-6|15|TRBD1|TRBV4-1
ASSQGPGGSYNSPLH
>TRBJ1-1|14|NA|TRBV2
ASSEPGGKMNTEAF
>TRBJ2-7|13|TRBD2|TRBV28
ASSLSSGSTYEQY
>TRBJ2-5|14|TRBD2|TRBV13
ASSPLAGRAQETQY
>TRBJ2-5|11|TRBD1|TRBV7-9
ASSGQGEETQY
>TRBJ2-2|18|TRBD2|TRBV4-1
ASSQDRGLAESANTGELF
>TRBJ2-1|13|TRBD2|TRBV4-1
ASSHRTSGRDEQF
>TRBJ2-1|12|TRBD2|TRBV7-2
ASSLTSGDNEQF
>TRBJ2-6|16|NA|TRBV4-1
ASSQESRGRSGANVLT
>TRBJ2-7|16|NA|TRBV9
ASSVGDFSDAFTYEQY
>TRBJ2-1|13|NA|TRBV13
ASSLGRGSYNEQF
>TRBJ2-3|14|NA|TRBV5-1
ASSLGLALPTDTQY
>TRBJ1-3|14|TRBD1|TRBV2
ASSEQGAFSGNTIY
>TRBJ1-2|11|NA|TRBV5-1
ASSLEVADGYT
>TRBJ2-5|12|TRBD2|TRBV30
AWSGVSGSLGWY
>TRBJ2-1|12|TRBD1|TRBV5-8
ASSLQGSYNEQF
>TRBJ2-7|12|NA|TRBV5-8
ASSSRTRLYEQY
>TRBJ2-5|11|NA|TRBV5-1
ASSTDYQETQY